The sequence of this TCR beta chain was determined in a study of blood T cells in healthy people across ages. Findings of the study overall: It was found that TCR beta diversity correlated strongly with the percentage of naive T cells. The study regarded diversity estimates from one million T cells as underestimates.

This clonotype appeared once. The target antigen is unknown. One end of the junction fails to match germline, which may point to a read error. Primers used in a second PCR of about 7 to 12 cycles were a sample-barcoded 5' primer and a J-beta primer mix. Every cDNA molecule bore a tag from a template-switch adaptor containing 12 random nucleotides. TCRdb recomputed calls from the 5' RACE reads with MiXCR, one row per CDR3 protein. The sample contains hundreds of thousands of distinct CDR3 sequences, around 49% of which appear only once. Germline loops: CDR1 SGHTA, CDR2 FQGNSA. This CDR3 contains 14 residues.

Source material: blood. The TCR was taken from a woman aged 55-75 years in good health. The chain joins TRBV7-2 to TRBJ2-7; D remains unclear. The chain's CDR3 is CAGSSRIASYEQYF. The CDR3 nucleotides read TGTGCCGGCAGCTCCCGCATAGCCTCCTACGAGCAGTACTTC.